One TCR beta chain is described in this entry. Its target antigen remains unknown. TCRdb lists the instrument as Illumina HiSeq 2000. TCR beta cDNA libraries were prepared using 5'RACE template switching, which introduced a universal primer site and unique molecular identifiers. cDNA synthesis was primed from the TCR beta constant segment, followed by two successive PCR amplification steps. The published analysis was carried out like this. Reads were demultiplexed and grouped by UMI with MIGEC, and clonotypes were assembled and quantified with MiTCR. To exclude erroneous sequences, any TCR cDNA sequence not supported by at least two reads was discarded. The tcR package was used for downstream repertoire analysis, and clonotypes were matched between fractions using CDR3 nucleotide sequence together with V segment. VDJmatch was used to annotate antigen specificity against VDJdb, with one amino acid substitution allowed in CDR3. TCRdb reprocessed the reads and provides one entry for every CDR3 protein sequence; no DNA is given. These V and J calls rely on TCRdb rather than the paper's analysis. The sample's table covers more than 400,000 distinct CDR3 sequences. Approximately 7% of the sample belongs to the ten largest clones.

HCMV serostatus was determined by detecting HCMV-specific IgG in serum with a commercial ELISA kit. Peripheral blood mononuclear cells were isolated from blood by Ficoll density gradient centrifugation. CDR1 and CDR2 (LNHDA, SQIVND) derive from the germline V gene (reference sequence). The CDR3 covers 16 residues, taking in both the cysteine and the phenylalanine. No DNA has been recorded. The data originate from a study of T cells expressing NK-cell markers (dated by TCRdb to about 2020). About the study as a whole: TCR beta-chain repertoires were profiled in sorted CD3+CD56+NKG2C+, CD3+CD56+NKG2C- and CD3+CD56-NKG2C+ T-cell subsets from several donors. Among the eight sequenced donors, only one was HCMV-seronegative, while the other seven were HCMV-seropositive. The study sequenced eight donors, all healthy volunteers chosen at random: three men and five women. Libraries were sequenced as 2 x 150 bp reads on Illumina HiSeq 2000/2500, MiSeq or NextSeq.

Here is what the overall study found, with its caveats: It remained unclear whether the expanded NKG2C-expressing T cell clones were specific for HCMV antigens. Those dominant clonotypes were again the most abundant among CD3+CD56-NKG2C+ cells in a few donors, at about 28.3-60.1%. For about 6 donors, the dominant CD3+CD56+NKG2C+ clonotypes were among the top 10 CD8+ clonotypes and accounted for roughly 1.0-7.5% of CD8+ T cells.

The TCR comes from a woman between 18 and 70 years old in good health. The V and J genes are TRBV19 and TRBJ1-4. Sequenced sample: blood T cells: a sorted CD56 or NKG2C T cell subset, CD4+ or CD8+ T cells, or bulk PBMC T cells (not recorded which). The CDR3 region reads CASSMGEATGNEKLFF.